The T cell receptor beta chain under discussion was sequenced for a study of CD4 and CD8 cells across lung adenocarcinoma regions. Donors had localized lung adenocarcinoma, a non-small cell lung cancer. The CDR3 is made up of 14 amino acids. Per germline, CDR1 SGHRS and CDR2 YFSETQ. One entry per CDR3 protein, called by TCRdb with MiXCR from the PCR reads. The table includes about 3,700 distinct CDR3 sequences, around 60% detected once. The chain joins TRBV5-1 to TRBJ2-5; possibly TRBD1 for D (5 bases). The DNA end is more similar to TRBJ2-7, so the J call may be wrong. Source material: CD4+ T cells from the margin of a lung tumor. The sequence derives from a female donor with lung adenocarcinoma. The CD4 and CD8 labels of this study may be unreliable. CDR3 DNA sequence: TGCGCCAGCAGCTTGGGGGGCAATTCCTACGAGCAGTACTTC. This codes for CASSLGGNSYEQYF.